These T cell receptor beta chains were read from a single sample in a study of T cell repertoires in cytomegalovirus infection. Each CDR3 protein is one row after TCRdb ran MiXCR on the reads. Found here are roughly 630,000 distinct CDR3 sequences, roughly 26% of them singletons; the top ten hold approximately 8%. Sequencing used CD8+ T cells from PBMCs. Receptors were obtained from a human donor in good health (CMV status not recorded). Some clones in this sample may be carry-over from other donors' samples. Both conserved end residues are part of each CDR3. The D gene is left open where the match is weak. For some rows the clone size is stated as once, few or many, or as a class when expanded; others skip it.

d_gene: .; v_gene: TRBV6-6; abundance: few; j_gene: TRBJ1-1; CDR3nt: TGTGCCAGCAGTTCGGCAGGGGAGAACACTGAAGCTTTCTTT; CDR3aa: CASSSAGENTEAFF
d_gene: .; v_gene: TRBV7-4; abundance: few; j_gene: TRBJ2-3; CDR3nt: TGTGCCAGCACTTCCTTGGGAGCGACAGATACGCAGTATTTT; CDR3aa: CASTSLGATDTQYF
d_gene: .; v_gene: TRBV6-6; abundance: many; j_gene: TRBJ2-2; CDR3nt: TGTGCCAGCACCGTTACAGGTCGCCTCCGGACCGGGGAGCTGTTTTTT; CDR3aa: CASTVTGRLRTGELFF
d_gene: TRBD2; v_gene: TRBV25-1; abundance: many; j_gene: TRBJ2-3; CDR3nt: TGTGCCAGCAGCTGGACTAGCGGGGGGTCCACAGATACGCAGTATTTT; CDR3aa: CASSWTSGGSTDTQYF
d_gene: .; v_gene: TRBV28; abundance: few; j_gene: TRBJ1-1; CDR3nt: TGTGCCAGCAGCCCTAGCGGGGTTGAAGCTTTCTTT; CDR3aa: CASSPSGVEAFF
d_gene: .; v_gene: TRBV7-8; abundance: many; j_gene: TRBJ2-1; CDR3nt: TGTGCCAGCAGCGAGAGAGGGAATGAGCAGTTCTTC; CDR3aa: CASSERGNEQFF
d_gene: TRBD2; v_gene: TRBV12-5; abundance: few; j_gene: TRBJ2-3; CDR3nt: TGTGCTAGTGGTTTCGAGGCGGGGGTTCCCACAGATACGCAGTATTTT; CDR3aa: CASGFEAGVPTDTQYF
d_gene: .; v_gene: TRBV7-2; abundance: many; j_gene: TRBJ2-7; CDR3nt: TGTGCCAGCTCTTGGGGGGCGGGCGACTCCTACGAGCAGTACTTC; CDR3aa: CASSWGAGDSYEQYF
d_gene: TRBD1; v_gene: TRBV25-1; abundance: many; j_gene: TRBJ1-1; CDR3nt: TGTGCCAGCAGTGAAGGGACAGAAAGTGAAGCTTTCTTT; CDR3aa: CASSEGTESEAFF
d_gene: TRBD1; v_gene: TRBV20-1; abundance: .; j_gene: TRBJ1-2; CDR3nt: TGCAGTGCTAGAGACAGGGGGGCCCCCTACGGCTACACCTTC; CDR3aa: CSARDRGAPYGYTF
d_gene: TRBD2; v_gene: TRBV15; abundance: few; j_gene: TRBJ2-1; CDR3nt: TGTGCCACTGGGCGGGGGGACTCCTACAATGAGCAGTTCTTC; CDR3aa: CATGRGDSYNEQFF
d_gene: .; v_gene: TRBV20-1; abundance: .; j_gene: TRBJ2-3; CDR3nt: TGCAGTGCGGAGCGGGGCACAGATACGCAGTATTTT; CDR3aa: CSAERGTDTQYF
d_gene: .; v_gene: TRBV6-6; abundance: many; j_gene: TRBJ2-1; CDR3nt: TGTGCCAGCAGTTACGGCCCTCTGAGCTCCTACAATGAGCAGTTCTTC; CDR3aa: CASSYGPLSSYNEQFF
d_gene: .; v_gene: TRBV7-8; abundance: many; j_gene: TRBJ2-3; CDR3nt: TGTGCCAGCAGCTTAGAGGGGGTGCGGACAGATACGCAGTATTTT; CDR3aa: CASSLEGVRTDTQYF
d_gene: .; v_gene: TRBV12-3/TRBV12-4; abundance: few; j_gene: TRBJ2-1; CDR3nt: TGTGCCAGCAGCCTTGACCTTGGGCGGCTTGACTACAATGAGCAGTTCTTC; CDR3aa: CASSLDLGRLDYNEQFF
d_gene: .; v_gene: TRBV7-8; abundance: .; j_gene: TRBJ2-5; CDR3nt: TGTGCCAGCAGCTCTACTGGGGCTAAAGAGACCCAGTACTTC; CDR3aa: CASSSTGAKETQYF
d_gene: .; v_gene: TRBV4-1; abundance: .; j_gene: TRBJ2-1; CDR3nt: TGCGCCAGCTGCCAAGAAGTAGATGAGCAGTTCTTC; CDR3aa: CASCQEVDEQFF
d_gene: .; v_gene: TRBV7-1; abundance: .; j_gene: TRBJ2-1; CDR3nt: TGTACCAGCACCGGACTGGGTCTTAGCTCCTACAATGAGCAGTTCTTC; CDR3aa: CTSTGLGLSSYNEQFF
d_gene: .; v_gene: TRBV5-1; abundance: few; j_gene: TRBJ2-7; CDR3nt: TGCGCCAGCAGCCCTCTACGAGGGGGCTCCTACGAGCAGTACTTC; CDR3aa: CASSPLRGGSYEQYF
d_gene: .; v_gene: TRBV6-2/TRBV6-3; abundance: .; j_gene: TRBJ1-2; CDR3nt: TGTGCCAGCAGTTACGGGGAGATCAACTATGGCTACACCTTC; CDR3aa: CASSYGEINYGYTF
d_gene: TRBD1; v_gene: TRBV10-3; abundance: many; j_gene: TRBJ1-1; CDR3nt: TGTGCCATTTGGGACAGCGAGAACACTGAAGCTTTCTTT; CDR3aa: CAIWDSENTEAFF
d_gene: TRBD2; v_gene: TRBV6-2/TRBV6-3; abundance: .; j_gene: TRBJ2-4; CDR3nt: TGTGCCAGCAGTTATTCCCCAGCGGGGGGGCTGGACATTCAGTACTTC; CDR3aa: CASSYSPAGGLDIQYF
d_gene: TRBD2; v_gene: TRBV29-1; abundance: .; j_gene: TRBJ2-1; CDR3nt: TGCAGCGGGGAAGGGACTAGCGGGGGACATTACAATGAGCAGTTCTTC; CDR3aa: CSGEGTSGGHYNEQFF
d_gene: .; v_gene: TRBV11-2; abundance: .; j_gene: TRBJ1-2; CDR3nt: TGTGCCAGCAGCTTAGATAATCTGGGCTACACCTTC; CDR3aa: CASSLDNLGYTF
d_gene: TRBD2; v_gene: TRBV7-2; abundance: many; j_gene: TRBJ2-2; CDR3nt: TGTGCCAGCAGCTTTACTAGCGGGGGGTCGAACACCGGGGAGCTGTTTTTT; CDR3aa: CASSFTSGGSNTGELFF
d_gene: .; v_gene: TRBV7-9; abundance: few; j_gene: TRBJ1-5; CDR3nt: TGTGCCAGCAGCCCAATGAGATACAATCAGCCCCAGCATTTT; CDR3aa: CASSPMRYNQPQHF
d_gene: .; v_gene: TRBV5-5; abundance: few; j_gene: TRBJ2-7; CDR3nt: TGTGCCAGCGGGTGGACTCGACAATATCACGAGCAGTACTTC; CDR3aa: CASGWTRQYHEQYF
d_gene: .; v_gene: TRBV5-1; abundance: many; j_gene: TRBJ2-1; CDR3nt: TGCGCCAGCAGCGTTGACAGCTACAATGAGCAGTTCTTC; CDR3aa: CASSVDSYNEQFF
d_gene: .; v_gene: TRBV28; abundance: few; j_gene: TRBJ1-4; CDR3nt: TGTGCCAGCGGGCCTAGGGATGTTAATGAAAAACTGTTTTTT; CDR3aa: CASGPRDVNEKLFF
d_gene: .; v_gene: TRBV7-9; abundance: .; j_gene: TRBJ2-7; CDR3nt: TGTGCCAGCAGCCTGTCCCCGGTCCTTGCCGAGCAGTACTTC; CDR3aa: CASSLSPVLAEQYF
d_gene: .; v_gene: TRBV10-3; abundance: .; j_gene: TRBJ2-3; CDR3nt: TGTGCCATTGGAGGGGAATCTAGCACAGATACGCAGTATTTT; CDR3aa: CAIGGESSTDTQYF
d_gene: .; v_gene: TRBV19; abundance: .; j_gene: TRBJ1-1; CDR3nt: TGTGCCAGTAGTATTTCCCCTTGGACGAACACTGAAGCTTTCTTT; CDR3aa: CASSISPWTNTEAFF
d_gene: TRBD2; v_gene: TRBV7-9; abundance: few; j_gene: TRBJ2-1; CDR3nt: TGTGCCAGCAGCTCGACGACTAGCGGGGGCTCGATGGATGAGCAGTTCTTC; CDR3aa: CASSSTTSGGSMDEQFF
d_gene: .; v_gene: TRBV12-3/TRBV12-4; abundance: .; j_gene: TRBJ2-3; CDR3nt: TGTGCCAGCAGTTTATTGGGGGCAGGCGTGGATACGCAGTATTTT; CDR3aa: CASSLLGAGVDTQYF
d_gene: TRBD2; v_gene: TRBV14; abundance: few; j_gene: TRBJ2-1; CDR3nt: TGTGCCAGCAGCCAGGAACTAGCGAGCCTCTACAATGAGCAGTTCTTC; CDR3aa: CASSQELASLYNEQFF
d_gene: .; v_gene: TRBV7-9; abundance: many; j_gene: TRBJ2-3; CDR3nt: TGTGCCAGCAGCTACGCGACAGATACGCAGTATTTT; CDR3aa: CASSYATDTQYF
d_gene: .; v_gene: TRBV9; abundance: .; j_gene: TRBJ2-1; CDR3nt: TGTGCCAGCAGCGTAGTAGGAGGGGGCAACTCCAATGAGCAGTTCTTC; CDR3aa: CASSVVGGGNSNEQFF
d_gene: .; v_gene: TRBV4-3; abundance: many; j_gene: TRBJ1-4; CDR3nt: TGCGCCAGCAGCCAAGGCTTGCCGGGTGGGGTCGGAGAAAAACTGTTTTTT; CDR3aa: CASSQGLPGGVGEKLFF
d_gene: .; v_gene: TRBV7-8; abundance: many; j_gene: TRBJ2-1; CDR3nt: TGTGCCAGCAGCTTGGGACAACTAGAAAAAGTAGATGAGCAGTTCTTC; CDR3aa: CASSLGQLEKVDEQFF
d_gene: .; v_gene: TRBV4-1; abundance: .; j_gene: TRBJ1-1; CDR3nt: TGCGCCAGCAGCCAAGAGCCGGGACAAAATATGAACACTAAAGCTTTCTTT; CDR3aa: CASSQEPGQNMNTKAFF
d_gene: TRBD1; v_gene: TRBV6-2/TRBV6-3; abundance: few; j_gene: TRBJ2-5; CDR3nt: TGTGCCAGCAGTTACTCCTGGGACAGCGCCGAGACCCAGTACTTC; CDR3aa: CASSYSWDSAETQYF
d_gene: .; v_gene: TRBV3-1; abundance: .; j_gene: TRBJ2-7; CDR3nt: TGTGCCAGCAGCCAAGAGGAGAACTACGAGCAGTACTTC; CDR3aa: CASSQEENYEQYF
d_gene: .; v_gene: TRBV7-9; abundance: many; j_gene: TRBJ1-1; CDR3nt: TGTGCCGGTCTCGGGAGGACGAACACTGAAGCTTTCTTT; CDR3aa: CAGLGRTNTEAFF
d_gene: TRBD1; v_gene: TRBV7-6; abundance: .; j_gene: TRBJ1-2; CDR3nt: TGTGCCAGCAGCCCTCCGATGGGACAGGTTCTGCTGACCTTC; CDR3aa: CASSPPMGQVLLTF
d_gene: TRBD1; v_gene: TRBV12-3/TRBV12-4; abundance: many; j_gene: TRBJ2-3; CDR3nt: TGTGCCAGCAGTTCCGGGACAGGGAAGACAGATACGCAGTATTTT; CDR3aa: CASSSGTGKTDTQYF
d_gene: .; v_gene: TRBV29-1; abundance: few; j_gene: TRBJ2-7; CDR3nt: TGCAGCGCAGAGGGGGGGCGCCGGGAGCAGTACTTC; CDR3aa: CSAEGGRREQYF
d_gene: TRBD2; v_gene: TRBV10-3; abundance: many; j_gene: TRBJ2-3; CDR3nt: TGTGCCATCAGGGGTCGAAGCGGGGGAAACACAGATACGCAGTATTTT; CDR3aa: CAIRGRSGGNTDTQYF
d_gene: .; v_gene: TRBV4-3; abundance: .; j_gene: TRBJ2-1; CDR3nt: TGCGCCAGCAGCCAAGGGCACAGGGCCTCCTACAATGAGCAGTTCTTC; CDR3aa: CASSQGHRASYNEQFF
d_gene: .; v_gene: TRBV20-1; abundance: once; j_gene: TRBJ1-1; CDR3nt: TGCAGTACTCCCGAACAGGGCATGAACACTGAAGCTTTCTTT; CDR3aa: CSTPEQGMNTEAFF
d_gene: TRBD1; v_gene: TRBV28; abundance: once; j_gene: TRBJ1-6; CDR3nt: TGTGCCAGCAGTACCCGACAGGGGTCACGTCAGGATTCACCCCTCCACTTT; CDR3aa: CASSTRQGSRQDSPLHF
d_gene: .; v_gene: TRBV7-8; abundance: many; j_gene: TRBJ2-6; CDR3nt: TGTGCCAGCAGCGTGACCTCTGGGGCCAACGTCCTGACTTTC; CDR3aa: CASSVTSGANVLTF
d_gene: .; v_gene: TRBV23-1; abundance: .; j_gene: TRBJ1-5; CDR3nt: TGCGCCAGCACCCAACGAGTGCCTGGGGGCTTCTCTAGCAATCAGCCCCAGCATTTT; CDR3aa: CASTQRVPGGFSSNQPQHF
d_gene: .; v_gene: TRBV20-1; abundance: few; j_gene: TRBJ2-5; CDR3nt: TGCAGTGCCAGAACCCCGGGGCTGCCGCAAGAGACCCAGTACTTC; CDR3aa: CSARTPGLPQETQYF
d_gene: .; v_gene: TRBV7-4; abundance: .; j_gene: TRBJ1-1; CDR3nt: TGTACCAGCAGCTGGCAGAGCAACACTGAAGCTTTCTTT; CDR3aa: CTSSWQSNTEAFF
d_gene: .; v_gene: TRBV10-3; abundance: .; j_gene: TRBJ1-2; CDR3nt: TGTGCCATCAGTGAGCAGAGGGAGGATGACTATGGCTACACCTTC; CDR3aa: CAISEQREDDYGYTF
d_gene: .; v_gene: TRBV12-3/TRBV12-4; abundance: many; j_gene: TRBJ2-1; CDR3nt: TGTGCCAGCTTTCAGGGGTGGCTGTTCTTC; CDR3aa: CASFQGWLFF
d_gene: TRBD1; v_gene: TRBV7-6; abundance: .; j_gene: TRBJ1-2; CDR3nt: TGTGCCAGCAGCCCCGACAGGGCTCGGGGCTACACCTTC; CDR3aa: CASSPDRARGYTF